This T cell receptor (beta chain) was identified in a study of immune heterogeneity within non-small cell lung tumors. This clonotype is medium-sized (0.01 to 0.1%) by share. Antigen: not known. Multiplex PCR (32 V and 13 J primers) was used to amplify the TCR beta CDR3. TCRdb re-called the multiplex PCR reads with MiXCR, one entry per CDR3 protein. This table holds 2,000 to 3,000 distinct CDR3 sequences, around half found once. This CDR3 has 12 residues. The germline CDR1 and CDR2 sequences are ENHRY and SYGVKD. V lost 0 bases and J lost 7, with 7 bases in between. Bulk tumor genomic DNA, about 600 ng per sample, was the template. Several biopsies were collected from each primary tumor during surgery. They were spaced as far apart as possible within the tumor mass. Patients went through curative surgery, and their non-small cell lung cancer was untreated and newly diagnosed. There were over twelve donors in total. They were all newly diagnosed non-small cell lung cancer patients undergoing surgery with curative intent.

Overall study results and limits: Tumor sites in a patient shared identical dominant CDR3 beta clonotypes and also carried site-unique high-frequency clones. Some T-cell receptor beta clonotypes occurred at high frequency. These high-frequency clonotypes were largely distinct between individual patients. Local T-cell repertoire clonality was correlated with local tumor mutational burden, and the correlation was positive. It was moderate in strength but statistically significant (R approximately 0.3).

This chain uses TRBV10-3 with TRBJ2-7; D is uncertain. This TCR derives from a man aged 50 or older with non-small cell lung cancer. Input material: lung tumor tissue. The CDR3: CAISESTWEQYF. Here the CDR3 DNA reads TGTGCCATCAGTGAGTCCACTTGGGAGCAGTACTTC.